The 12 T cell receptor beta chains presented below share a single source sample, sequenced in a study of blood T cells in healthy people across ages. With a J-beta primer mix and a sample-barcoded 5' primer, a second PCR ran about 6 to 11 cycles. TCRdb redid the calling of the 5' RACE reads with MiXCR, one entry per CDR3 protein. In the table there are 700,000 or so distinct CDR3 sequences, less than 45% of which are singletons. Sequencing was carried out using blood. The receptors derive from a man at least 80 years old in good health.

The sample holds a few counts of this clonotype. The V gene is TRBV6-2 or TRBV6-3, the J gene TRBJ2-1; TRBD2 aligns across 7 bases. The DNA end is a closer match to TRBJ2-7, so the J assignment may be wrong. Germline loops: CDR1 MNHEY, CDR2 SVGEGT. The CDR3 spans 17 residues. The CDR3 loop is CASRPPERGVSYNEQYF. As DNA, the CDR3 is TGTGCCAGCAGGCCCCCTGAGCGGGGAGTCTCCTACAATGAGCAGTACTTC.

The chain recombines TRBV7-9 with TRBJ2-1; 9 nucleotides agree with TRBD2. The germline V gene has CDR1 SEHNR and CDR2 FQNEAQ (reference sequence). CDR3 length: 14 residues. V lost 5 bases, J lost 8 bases, and 7 bases stayed unmatched. CDR3 DNA: TGTGCCAGCAGCATTAGCGGGAGCTCGTATGAGCAGTTCTTC. This sequence encodes CASSISGSSYEQFF.

The V call is TRBV29-1, the J call TRBJ1-2; D not resolved. Looked up from germline, CDR1 is SQVTM and CDR2 is ANQGSEA. The CDR3 contains 11 residues. The V end lost 5 bases, the J end lost 8 bases, and 12 bases lay between the germline ends. The CDR3 spells CSVPGTYGYTF. DNA for the CDR3: TGCAGCGTTCCAGGAACCTACGGCTACACCTTC. The whole variable domain, filled in from reference TRBV29-1 and TRBJ1-2, reads SAVISQKPSRDICQRGTSLTIQCQVDSQVTMMFWYRQQPGQSLTLIATANQGSEATYESGFVIDKFPISRPNLTFSTLTVSNMSPEDSSIYLCSVPGTYGYTFGSGTRLTVV.

The V and J genes are TRBV20-1 and TRBJ1-1, with D unclear. The germline V gene has CDR1 DFQATT and CDR2 SNEGSKA (reference sequence). The CDR3 is made up of 13 amino acids. V lost 7 bases, J lost 1 base, and 13 bases lay in between. CDR3 sequence (DNA): TGCAGTGTCAAAAGGCGTCCGAACACTGAAGCTTTCTTT. As protein: CSVKRRPNTEAFF.

In the case of this clonotype: Possible read error: a much larger clone is one base away. The rearrangement links TRBV5-1 to TRBJ2-7, with 11 bases fitting TRBD2. The CDR3 loop spans 14 amino acids. Germline lookup yields CDR1 SGHRS and CDR2 YFSETQ. CDR3 bases: TGCACCAGCGCTAGCGGGGGGAACTCCTACGAGCAGTACTTC. This gives the protein CTSASGGNSYEQYF.

This clonotype was seen a handful of times. The rearrangement joins TRBV27 to TRBJ1-2, with D perhaps matching TRBD1 (5 bases). The CDR3 contains 14 residues. Trimming took off 3 bases at V and 2 bases at J, with 10 bases between the two ends. CDR1 and CDR2 (germline): MNHEY, SMNVEV (reference sequence). The CDR3 here is CASSFGGANYGYTF. CDR3 sequence (DNA): TGTGCCAGCAGTTTTGGAGGGGCGAACTATGGCTACACCTTC.

The chain employs TRBV5-1 and TRBJ2-3; TRBD1 agrees at 8 bases. From germline, CDR1 is SGHRS and CDR2 YFSETQ. The ends lost 6 bases at V and 4 bases at J; junction bases unmatched: 13. This CDR3 spans 16 amino acids. The CDR3 sequence: CASKTNTGQASDTQYF. The CDR3, as DNA: TGCGCCAGCAAAACCAACACGGGACAGGCTTCAGATACGCAGTATTTT.

This clonotype was picked up a small number of times. The rearrangement links TRBV14 to TRBJ2-1; 12 positions match TRBD2. V shed 1 base and J 8 bases; nucleotides not matched to a gene: 3. The CDR3 contains 15 residues. CDR1 SGHDN and CDR2 FVKESK come from the germline V gene. CDR3 residues: CASSQGTSGMDEQFF. CDR3 coding DNA: TGTGCCAGCAGCCAAGGGACTAGCGGGATGGATGAGCAGTTCTTC.

V gene TRBV29-1 combines with J gene TRBJ1-1; D remains unclear. The CDR3 has 11 residues. The germline gives CDR1 SQVTM, CDR2 ANQGSEA. Trimming cost V 5 bases and J 8 bases, with 12 bases left between them. In nucleotides, the CDR3 is TGCAGCGTTCTACCGGAGATGGAAGCTTTCTTT. Amino acid sequence: CSVLPEMEAFF.

The gene calls are TRBV29-1 and TRBJ1-6, with a possible D match to TRBD1 (5 bases). Germline-derived CDR1 and CDR2 are SQVTM and ANQGSEA. Trimming stripped 5 bases from V and 10 bases from J, with 15 bases between. The CDR3 loop spans 13 amino acids. CDR3 loop: CSVWDGGPSPLHF. In DNA, the CDR3 is TGCAGCGTTTGGGACGGTGGACCCTCACCCCTCCACTTT.

J is TRBJ2-5 and V is TRBV28, with 7 nucleotides matching TRBD2. Germline V gene lookup returns CDR1 MDHEN and CDR2 SYDVKM. V gave up 7 bases and J gave up 5 bases; unmatched junction bases: 7. The CDR3 runs 13 residues. The chain's CDR3 is CASIPGRRETQYF. As DNA, the CDR3 is TGTGCCAGCATTCCCGGGAGGCGGGAGACCCAGTACTTC.

The chain carries TRBV9 and TRBJ2-2, with 7 bases aligning to TRBD2. Germline CDR1 and CDR2: SGDLS and YYNGEE. J lost 4 bases, V lost 4 bases, and 10 bases had no gene match. The CDR3 is made up of 16 amino acids. Here the CDR3 reads CASSTYSGRGTGELFF. Here the CDR3 DNA reads TGTGCCAGCAGCACCTATAGCGGGCGCGGCACCGGGGAGCTGTTTTTT.